A selection of T cell receptor beta chains follows, all from one sample in a study of T-cell reconstitution after alpha-beta-depleted transplantation in children. TCRdb reprocessed the PCR reads via MiXCR and lists one record per CDR3 protein. The sample comprises around 190,000 distinct CDR3 sequences, approximately 7% of which are singletons, and 5.5% rests with the top ten. The source material was PBMCs, sampled before TCRalphabeta/CD19-depleted stem cell transplant. Receptors were obtained from a boy aged 2 to 9 with acute lymphoblastic leukemia, due to receive a stem cell transplant. Both conserved end residues are part of each CDR3. A D gene is named only where the DNA matches it firmly. Expanded clones are given a class, and other clones once, few, many or no size at all.

j_gene: TRBJ1-5; v_gene: TRBV27; abundance: .; d_gene: TRBD1; CDR3nt: TGTGCCAGCAGTTGGGACAGGTCTTCGGGTCAGCCCCAGCATTTT; CDR3aa: CASSWDRSSGQPQHF
j_gene: TRBJ1-4; v_gene: TRBV3-1; abundance: many; d_gene: .; CDR3nt: TGTGCCAGCAGCCCGAGCAGGGTTGAAAAACTGTTTTTT; CDR3aa: CASSPSRVEKLFF
j_gene: TRBJ2-7; v_gene: TRBV27; abundance: many; d_gene: .; CDR3nt: TGTGCCAGCAGTTTAAATGACGGGCCCTACGAGCAGTACTTC; CDR3aa: CASSLNDGPYEQYF
j_gene: TRBJ1-1; v_gene: TRBV20-1; abundance: many; d_gene: .; CDR3nt: TGCAGTGCTGGGGACACGTTGGACACTGAAGCTTTCTTT; CDR3aa: CSAGDTLDTEAFF
j_gene: TRBJ2-3; v_gene: TRBV29-1; abundance: few; d_gene: .; CDR3nt: TGCAGCGTTGATCAAGTCCTATTGTCCGCAGATACGCAGTATTTT; CDR3aa: CSVDQVLLSADTQYF
j_gene: TRBJ2-1; v_gene: TRBV5-1; abundance: many; d_gene: .; CDR3nt: TGCGCCAGCAGCCCGGGACTGGGAACGGGACCCCCCTCCAATGAGCAGTTCTTC; CDR3aa: CASSPGLGTGPPSNEQFF
j_gene: TRBJ1-6; v_gene: TRBV27; abundance: few; d_gene: TRBD1; CDR3nt: TGTGCCAGCCTCTCTCTGTGGGACAGGGGACCAACCTATAATTCACCCCTCCACTTT; CDR3aa: CASLSLWDRGPTYNSPLHF
j_gene: TRBJ2-1; v_gene: TRBV15; abundance: many; d_gene: TRBD1; CDR3nt: TGTGCCACCAGCAACCGGATACAGGGGAGATCCTACAATGAGCAGTTCTTC; CDR3aa: CATSNRIQGRSYNEQFF
j_gene: TRBJ2-3; v_gene: TRBV7-8; abundance: few; d_gene: TRBD1; CDR3nt: TGTGCCAGCATAGACAGGGGGTACACAGATACGCAGTATTTT; CDR3aa: CASIDRGYTDTQYF
j_gene: TRBJ2-1; v_gene: TRBV11-3; abundance: few; d_gene: .; CDR3nt: TGTGCCAGCAGCTTGGAAACACAGCTCCCAAGGGGTGAGCAGTTCTTC; CDR3aa: CASSLETQLPRGEQFF
j_gene: TRBJ1-6; v_gene: TRBV29-1; abundance: many; d_gene: TRBD1; CDR3nt: TGCAGCGTTGACAGGGGGATACCACCCCTCCACTTT; CDR3aa: CSVDRGIPPLHF
j_gene: TRBJ2-5; v_gene: TRBV5-6; abundance: many; d_gene: .; CDR3nt: TGTGCCAGCAGCTTGCTCGGGGGCTACCAAGAGACCCAGTACTTC; CDR3aa: CASSLLGGYQETQYF
j_gene: TRBJ2-3; v_gene: TRBV6-2/TRBV6-3; abundance: many; d_gene: .; CDR3nt: TGTGCCAGCAGTTATGAAGTCGGGGGGCAGAATACGCAGTATTTT; CDR3aa: CASSYEVGGQNTQYF
j_gene: TRBJ2-1; v_gene: TRBV7-9; abundance: many; d_gene: TRBD2; CDR3nt: TGTGCCAGCAGCTTTTTGACTAGCGGGGGGGCCCATGAGCAGTTCTTC; CDR3aa: CASSFLTSGGAHEQFF
j_gene: TRBJ2-2; v_gene: TRBV4-2; abundance: many; d_gene: TRBD2; CDR3nt: TGTGCCAGCAGCCGGACTAGCGGGAGCACCGGGGAGCTGTTTTTT; CDR3aa: CASSRTSGSTGELFF
j_gene: TRBJ2-1; v_gene: TRBV10-3; abundance: few; d_gene: .; CDR3nt: TGTGCCACCGCGTCGCCCGGTGTCTACAATGAGCAGTTCTTC; CDR3aa: CATASPGVYNEQFF